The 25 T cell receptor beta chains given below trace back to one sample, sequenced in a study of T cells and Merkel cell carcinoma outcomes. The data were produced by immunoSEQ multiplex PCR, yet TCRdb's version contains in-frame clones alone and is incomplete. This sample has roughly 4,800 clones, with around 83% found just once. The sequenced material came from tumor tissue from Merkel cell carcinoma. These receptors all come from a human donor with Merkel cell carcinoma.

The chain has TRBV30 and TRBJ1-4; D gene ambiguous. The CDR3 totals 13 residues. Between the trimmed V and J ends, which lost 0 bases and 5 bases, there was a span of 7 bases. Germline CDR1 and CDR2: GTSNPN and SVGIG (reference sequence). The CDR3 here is CAWSVPENEKLFF. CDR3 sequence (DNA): TGTGCCTGGAGTGTACCGGAGAATGAAAAACTGTTTTTT.

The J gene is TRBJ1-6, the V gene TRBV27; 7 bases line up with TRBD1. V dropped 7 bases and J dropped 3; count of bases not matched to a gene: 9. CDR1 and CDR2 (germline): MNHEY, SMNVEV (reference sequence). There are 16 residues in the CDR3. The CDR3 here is CASTPRGTDYNSPLHF. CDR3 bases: TGTGCCAGCACTCCCAGGGGGACGGACTATAATTCACCCCTCCACTTT.

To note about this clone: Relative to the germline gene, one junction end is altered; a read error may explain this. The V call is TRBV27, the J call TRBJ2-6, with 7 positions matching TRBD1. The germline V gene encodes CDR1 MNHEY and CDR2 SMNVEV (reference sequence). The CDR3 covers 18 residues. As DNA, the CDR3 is TGTGCCAGCAGTTTCAGGGGACAGAGTTACTCTGGGGCTAACGTCCTGACTTTC. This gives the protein CASSFRGQSYSGANVLTF. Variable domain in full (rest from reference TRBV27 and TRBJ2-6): EAQVTQNPRYLITVTGKKLTVTCSQNMNHEYMSWYRQDPGLGLRQIYYSMNVEVTDKGDVPEGYKVSRKEKRNFPLILESPSPNQTSLYFCASSFRGQSYSGANVLTFGAGSRLTVL.

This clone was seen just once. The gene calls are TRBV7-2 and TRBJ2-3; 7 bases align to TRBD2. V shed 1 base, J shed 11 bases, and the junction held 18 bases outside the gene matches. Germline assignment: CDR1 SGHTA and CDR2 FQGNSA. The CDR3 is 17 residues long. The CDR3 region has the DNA TGTGCCAGCAGCTTAGAAAAGCGGGGTCCTCCGCCCTTTGGGCAGTATTTT. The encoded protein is CASSLEKRGPPPFGQYF.

CDR3 residues: CASSPTGNYEQYF. CDR3 bases: TGTGCCAGCAGCCCGACAGGGAACTACGAGCAGTACTTC. J is TRBJ2-7 and V is TRBV11-2, with TRBD1 matching over 7 bases. This CDR3 has 13 residues. CDR1 SGHAT and CDR2 FQNNGV come from the germline V gene. Losses at the gene ends were 5 bases for V and 3 bases for J; bases not matched to a gene: 4.

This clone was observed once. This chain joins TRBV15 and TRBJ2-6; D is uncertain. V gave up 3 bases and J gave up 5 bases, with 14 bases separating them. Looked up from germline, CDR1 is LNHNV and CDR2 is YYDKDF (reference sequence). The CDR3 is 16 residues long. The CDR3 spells CATSSPQAAWANVLTF. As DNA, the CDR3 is TGTGCCACCAGCAGCCCGCAGGCTGCTTGGGCCAACGTCCTGACTTTC.

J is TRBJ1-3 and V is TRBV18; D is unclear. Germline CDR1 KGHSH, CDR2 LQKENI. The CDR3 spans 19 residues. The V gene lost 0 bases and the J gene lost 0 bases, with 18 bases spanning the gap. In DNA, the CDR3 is TGTGCCAGCTCACCACCATCCCGGGCCGGGCTCACCTCTGGAAACACCATATATTTT. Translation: CASSPPSRAGLTSGNTIYF.

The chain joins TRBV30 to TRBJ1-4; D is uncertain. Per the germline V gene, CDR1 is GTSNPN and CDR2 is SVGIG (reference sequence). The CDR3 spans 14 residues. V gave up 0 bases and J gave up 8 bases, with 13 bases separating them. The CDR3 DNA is TGTGCCTGGAGTGTAGGTTCGGCCGGAGAAAAACTGTTTTTT. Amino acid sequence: CAWSVGSAGEKLFF.

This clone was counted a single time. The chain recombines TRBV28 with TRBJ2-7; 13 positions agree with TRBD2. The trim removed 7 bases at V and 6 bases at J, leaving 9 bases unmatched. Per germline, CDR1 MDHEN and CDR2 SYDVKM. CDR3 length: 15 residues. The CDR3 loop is CASTPGLAGAGEQYF. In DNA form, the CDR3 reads TGTGCCAGCACCCCCGGACTAGCGGGAGCTGGCGAGCAGTACTTC.

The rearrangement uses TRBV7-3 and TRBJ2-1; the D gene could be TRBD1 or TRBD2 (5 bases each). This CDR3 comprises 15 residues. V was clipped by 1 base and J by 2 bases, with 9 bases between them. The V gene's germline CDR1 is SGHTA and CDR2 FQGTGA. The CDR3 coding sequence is TGTGCCAGCAGCTTAAACGGGGACGCCTACAATGAGCAGTTCTTC. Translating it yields CASSLNGDAYNEQFF.

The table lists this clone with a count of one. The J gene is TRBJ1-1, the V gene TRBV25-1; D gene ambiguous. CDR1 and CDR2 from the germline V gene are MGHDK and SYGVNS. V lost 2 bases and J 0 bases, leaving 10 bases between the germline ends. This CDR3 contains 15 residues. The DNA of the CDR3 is TGTGCCAGCAGTGAAATAGGAGGGTTGAACACTGAAGCTTTCTTT. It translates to CASSEIGGLNTEAFF.

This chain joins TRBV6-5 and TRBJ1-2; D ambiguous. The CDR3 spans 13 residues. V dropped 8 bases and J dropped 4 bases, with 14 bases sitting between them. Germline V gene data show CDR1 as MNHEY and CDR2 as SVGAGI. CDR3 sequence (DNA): TGTGCCAGCTCCCGGGGTGGTGGCTATGGCTACACCTTC. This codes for CASSRGGGYGYTF.

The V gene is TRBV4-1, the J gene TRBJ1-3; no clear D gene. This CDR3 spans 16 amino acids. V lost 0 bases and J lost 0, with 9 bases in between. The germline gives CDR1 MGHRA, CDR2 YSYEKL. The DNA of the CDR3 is TGCGCCAGCAGCCAAGAACTGCGGGTCTCTGGAAACACCATATATTTT. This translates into CASSQELRVSGNTIYF.

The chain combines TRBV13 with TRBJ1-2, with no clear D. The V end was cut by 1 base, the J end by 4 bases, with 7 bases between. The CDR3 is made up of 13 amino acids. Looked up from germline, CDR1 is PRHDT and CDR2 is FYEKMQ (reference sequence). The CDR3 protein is CASSLEGGYGYTF. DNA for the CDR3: TGTGCCAGCAGCTTAGAGGGCGGCTATGGCTACACCTTC. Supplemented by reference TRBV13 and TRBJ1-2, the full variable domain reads AAGVIQSPRHLIKEKRETATLKCYPIPRHDTVYWYQQGPGQDPQFLISFYEKMQSDKGSIPDRFSAQQFSDYHSELNMSSLELGDSALYFCASSLEGGYGYTFGSGTRLTVV.

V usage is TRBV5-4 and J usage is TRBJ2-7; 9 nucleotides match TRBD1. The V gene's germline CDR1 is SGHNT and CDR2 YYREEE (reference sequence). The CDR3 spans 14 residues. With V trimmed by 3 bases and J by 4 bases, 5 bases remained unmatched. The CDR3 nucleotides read TGTGCCAGCAGCTATTGGGACAGGGAATACGAGCAGTACTTC. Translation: CASSYWDREYEQYF.

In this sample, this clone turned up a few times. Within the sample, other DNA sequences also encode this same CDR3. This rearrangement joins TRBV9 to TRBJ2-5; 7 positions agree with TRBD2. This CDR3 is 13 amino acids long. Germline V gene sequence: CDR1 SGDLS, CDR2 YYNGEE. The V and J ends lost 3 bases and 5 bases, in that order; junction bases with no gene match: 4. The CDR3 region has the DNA TGTGCCAGCAGCGCCACTAGCGCGGAGACCCAGTACTTC. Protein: CASSATSAETQYF.

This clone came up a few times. CDR3 DNA: TGTGCCAGTAGGGACAGGATGAACTATGGCTACACCTTC. It is translated as CASRDRMNYGYTF. The chain couples TRBV5-5 to TRBJ1-2, with 8 bases lining up with TRBD1. Germline lookup yields CDR1 SGHKS and CDR2 YYEKEE (reference sequence). The junction had 5 bases not matched to a gene; V was cut back by 8 bases and J by 2 bases. The CDR3 spans 13 residues.

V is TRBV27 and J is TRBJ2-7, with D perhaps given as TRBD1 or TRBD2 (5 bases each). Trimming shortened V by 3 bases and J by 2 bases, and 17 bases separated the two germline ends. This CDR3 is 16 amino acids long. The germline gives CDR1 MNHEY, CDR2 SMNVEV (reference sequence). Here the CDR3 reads CASSLLYRDRAYEQYF. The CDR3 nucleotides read TGTGCCAGCAGTTTGTTATACCGGGACCGAGCCTACGAGCAGTACTTC.

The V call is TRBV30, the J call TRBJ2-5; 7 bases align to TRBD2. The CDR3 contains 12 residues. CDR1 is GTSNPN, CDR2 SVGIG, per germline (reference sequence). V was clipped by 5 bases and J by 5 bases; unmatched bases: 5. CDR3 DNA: TGTGCCTGGGGGAGCGGGGTCGAGACCCAGTACTTC. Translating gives CAWGSGVETQYF.

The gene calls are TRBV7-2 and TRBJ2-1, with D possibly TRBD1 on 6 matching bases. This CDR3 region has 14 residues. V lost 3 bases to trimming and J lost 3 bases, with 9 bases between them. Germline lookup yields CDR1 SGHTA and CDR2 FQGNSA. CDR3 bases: TGTGCCAGCAGCTTTCAGGGGAACTACAATGAGCAGTTCTTC. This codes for CASSFQGNYNEQFF.

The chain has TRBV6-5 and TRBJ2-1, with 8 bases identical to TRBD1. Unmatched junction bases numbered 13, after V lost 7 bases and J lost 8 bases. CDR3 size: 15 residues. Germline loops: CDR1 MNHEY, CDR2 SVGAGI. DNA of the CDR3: TGTGCCAGCAAACCGCAAGCAGGGGGCTGGGATGAGCAGTTCTTC. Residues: CASKPQAGGWDEQFF.

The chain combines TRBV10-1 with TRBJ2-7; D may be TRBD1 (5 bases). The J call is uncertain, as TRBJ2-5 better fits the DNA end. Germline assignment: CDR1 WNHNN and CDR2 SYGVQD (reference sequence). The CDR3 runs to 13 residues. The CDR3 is CASSESSTGTQYF. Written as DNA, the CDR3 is TGCGCCAGCAGTGAGTCGAGTACAGGGACCCAGTACTTC.

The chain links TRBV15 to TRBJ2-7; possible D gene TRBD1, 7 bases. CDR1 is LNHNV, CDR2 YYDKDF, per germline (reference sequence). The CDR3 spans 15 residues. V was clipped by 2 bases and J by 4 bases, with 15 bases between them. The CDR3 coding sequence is TGTGCCACCAGCAGACAGGGGGGCTTTCCATACGAGCAGTACTTC. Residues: CATSRQGGFPYEQYF.

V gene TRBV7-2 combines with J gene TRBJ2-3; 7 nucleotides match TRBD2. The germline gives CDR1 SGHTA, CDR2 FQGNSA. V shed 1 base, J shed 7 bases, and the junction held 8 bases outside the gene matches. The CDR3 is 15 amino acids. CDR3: CASSLVSGSQNTQYF. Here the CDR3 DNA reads TGTGCCAGCAGCTTAGTTAGCGGGTCACAGAATACGCAGTATTTT.

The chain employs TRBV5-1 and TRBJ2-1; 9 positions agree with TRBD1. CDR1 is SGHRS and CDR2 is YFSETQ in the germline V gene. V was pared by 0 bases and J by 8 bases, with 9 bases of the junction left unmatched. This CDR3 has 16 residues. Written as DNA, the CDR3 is TGCGCCAGCAGCTTGGAAGGGACAGGGCCTTGGGATGAGCAGTTCTTC. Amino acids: CASSLEGTGPWDEQFF.